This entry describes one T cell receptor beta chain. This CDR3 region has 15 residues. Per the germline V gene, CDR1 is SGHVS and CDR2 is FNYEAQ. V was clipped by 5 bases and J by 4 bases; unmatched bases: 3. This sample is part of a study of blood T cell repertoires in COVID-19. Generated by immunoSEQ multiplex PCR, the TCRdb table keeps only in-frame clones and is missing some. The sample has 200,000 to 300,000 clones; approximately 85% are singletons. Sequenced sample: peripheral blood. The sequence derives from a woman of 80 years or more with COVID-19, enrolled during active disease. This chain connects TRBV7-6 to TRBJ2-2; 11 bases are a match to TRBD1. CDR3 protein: CASSPGQGGTGELFF. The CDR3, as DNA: TGTGCCAGCAGCCCGGGACAGGGGGGCACCGGGGAGCTGTTTTTT.